The TCR beta chain under discussion was sequenced for a study of cytomegalovirus exposure and HLA in healthy donors. The PCR was carried out with 60 Vbeta primers and 13 Jbeta primers. TCRdb's copy holds only in-frame clones and misses some; the assay was immunoSEQ multiplex PCR. The sample yields about 120,000 clones, around three quarters seen once. V trimming: 2 bases; J trimming: 6 bases; junction bases outside the gene matches: 9. This CDR3 has 16 residues. Germline-derived CDR1 and CDR2 are MNHNS and SASEGT. This clone showed up just a few times. The chain couples TRBV6-1 to TRBJ2-3; 9 nucleotides agree with TRBD2. This TCR was recovered from a female donor in good health and CMV-seronegative. Specimen: PBMCs. DNA for the CDR3: TGTGCCAGCAGTGAACAAGCGGGAGGCCTCAGGGATACGCAGTATTTT. Protein product: CASSEQAGGLRDTQYF.